The 13 T cell receptor beta chains presented below share a single source sample, sequenced in a study of cytomegalovirus exposure and HLA in healthy donors. PCR used 60 Vbeta primers and 13 Jbeta primers. Measured with immunoSEQ multiplex PCR; TCRdb has only the in-frame clones, and not every one. The profile covers about 150,000 clones, with approximately 79% appearing a single time and around 6.3% taken by the ten largest. Source material: PBMCs. The receptor set was obtained from a man aged 50 or older in good health and CMV-seropositive.

The chain links TRBV9 to TRBJ2-2; TRBD2 matches 11 bases. Germline loops: CDR1 SGDLS, CDR2 YYNGEE. V shed 4 bases, J shed 1 base, and the junction held 3 bases outside the gene matches. The CDR3 is made up of 16 amino acids. CDR3 protein: CASSITSGGNTGELFF. CDR3 bases: TGTGCCAGCAGCATCACTAGCGGGGGGAACACCGGGGAGCTGTTTTTT.

The table lists this clone with a few counts. CDR3 loop: CASSPEGGLGYTF. CDR3 in DNA: TGTGCCAGCAGCCCCGAGGGAGGGTTGGGCTACACCTTC. The V gene is TRBV5-6, the J gene TRBJ1-2; D is uncertain. The germline CDR1 and CDR2 sequences are SGHDT and YYEEEE. V was trimmed by 4 bases and J by 8 bases, leaving 15 bases between them. CDR3 length: 13 amino acids.

Turning to this clone: Other DNA sequences from this sample encode an identical CDR3 as well. The genes are TRBV15 and TRBJ2-1, with TRBD2 identical over 8 bases. J lost 4 bases, V lost 0 bases, and 2 bases had no gene match. CDR1 LNHNV and CDR2 YYDKDF come from the germline V gene (reference sequence). This CDR3 comprises 15 residues. CDR3 sequence (DNA): TGTGCCACCAGCAGAGAACTAGCGGTATACAATGAGCAGTTCTTC. Translating gives CATSRELAVYNEQFF.

This rearrangement joins TRBV6-1 to TRBJ2-7, with TRBD1 matching over 7 bases. This CDR3 is built from 15 residues. V shed 6 bases, J shed 3 bases, and the junction held 11 bases outside the gene matches. CDR1 is MNHNS, CDR2 SASEGT, per germline. In DNA form, the CDR3 reads TGTGCCAGCAGCCGGCAAAAGACAGGGTTCTACGAGCAGTACTTC. Translated: CASSRQKTGFYEQYF.

The rearrangement links TRBV7-9 to TRBJ2-1, with D possibly TRBD2 on 5 matching bases. This CDR3 has 16 residues. Germline CDR1 SEHNR, CDR2 FQNEAQ (reference sequence). With 4 bases removed from V and 8 bases from J, the gap between germline ends came to 21 bases. CDR3 protein: CASSYGDIRGYDEQFF. The CDR3 nucleotides are TGTGCCAGCAGCTACGGGGATATAAGAGGGTACGATGAGCAGTTCTTC.

The chain has TRBV2 and TRBJ2-7; 7 nucleotides match TRBD2. The length of the CDR3 is 13 residues. Looked up from germline, CDR1 is SNHLY and CDR2 is FYNNEI. Losses at the gene ends were 7 bases for V and 3 bases for J; bases not matched to a gene: 6. The CDR3 here is CASTLERDYEQYF. As DNA, the CDR3 is TGTGCCAGCACTCTAGAGCGGGACTACGAGCAGTACTTC.

This chain connects TRBV18 to TRBJ2-3, with a possible D match to TRBD1 (6 bases). Germline CDR1 reads KGHSH; CDR2 reads LQKENI. The CDR3 loop spans 13 amino acids. V was pared by 0 bases and J by 7 bases, with 8 bases between. CDR3 DNA sequence: TGTGCCAGCTCACCACCGGGACATAATACGCAGTATTTT. Translated, it gives CASSPPGHNTQYF. The whole variable domain, filled in from reference TRBV18 and TRBJ2-3, reads NAGVMQNPRHLVRRRGQEARLRCSPMKGHSHVYWYRQLPEEGLKFMVYLQKENIIDESGMPKERFSAEFPKEGPSILRIQQVVRGDSAAYFCASSPPGHNTQYFGPGTRLTVL.

The chain joins TRBV28 to TRBJ1-5; the D gene is possibly TRBD1 (5 bases). V shed 6 bases and J shed 0 bases, with 21 bases lying between them. There are 18 residues in the CDR3. Germline CDR1 and CDR2: MDHEN and SYDVKM. The CDR3 bases are TGTGCCAGCAGCGGGCCCACAATGGGGGGTCATAGCAATCAGCCCCAGCATTTT. This codes for CASSGPTMGGHSNQPQHF. The full variable domain, with the rest looked up from reference TRBV28 and TRBJ1-5, is DVKVTQSSRYLVKRTGEKVFLECVQDMDHENMFWYRQDPGLGLRLIYFSYDVKMKEKGDIPEGYSVSREKKERFSLILESASTNQTSMYLCASSGPTMGGHSNQPQHFGDGTRLSIL.

The V gene is TRBV11-2, the J gene TRBJ2-7; 13 positions match TRBD2. Per germline, CDR1 SGHAT and CDR2 FQNNGV. V shed 5 bases and J 6 bases; nucleotides not matched to a gene: 10. The CDR3 is 16 amino acids. CDR3 sequence reads: CASSTNGGLAGAEQYF. The CDR3 bases are TGTGCCAGCAGCACGAACGGAGGACTAGCGGGAGCCGAGCAGTACTTC.

This clone was seen more than once but under ten times. The rearrangement links TRBV15 to TRBJ1-5, with 12 bases lining up with TRBD1. CDR3 length: 15 amino acids. Germline CDR1 and CDR2: LNHNV and YYDKDF (reference sequence). The DNA of the CDR3 is TGTGCTACCCAGGCGGGACAGGGGGCGGGGCAGCCCCAGCATTTT. Translating it yields CATQAGQGAGQPQHF.

This clone occurred once. The chain recombines TRBV11-2 with TRBJ1-1, with 8 nucleotides matching TRBD1. The CDR3 sequence is 15 residues long. Germline V gene lookup returns CDR1 SGHAT and CDR2 FQNNGV. V shed 4 bases, J shed 2 bases, and the junction held 6 bases outside the gene matches. Here the CDR3 reads CASSSIDRGNTEAFF. The DNA for the CDR3 is TGTGCCAGCAGCTCAATTGACAGGGGCAACACTGAAGCTTTCTTT.

This clone was seen only a few times. The chain couples TRBV7-9 to TRBJ2-3; 13 bases map to TRBD2. Per germline, CDR1 SEHNR and CDR2 FQNEAQ (reference sequence). The CDR3 spans 18 residues. Trimming at V came to 4 bases and at J to 3 bases, leaving 10 bases not matched to a gene. The CDR3 DNA reads TGTGCCAGCAGCTCGACCTGGACTAGCGGGAGTGAAACAGATACGCAGTATTTT. Protein product: CASSSTWTSGSETDTQYF.

The rearrangement uses TRBV5-4 and TRBJ1-2; D ambiguous. The CDR3 is 17 amino acids. Germline loops: CDR1 SGHNT, CDR2 YYREEE (reference sequence). The V and J ends lost 4 bases and 4 bases respectively, with 23 bases between them. CDR3 loop: CASSPSFSWQIPYGYTF. The DNA of the CDR3 is TGTGCCAGCAGCCCTTCCTTCTCCTGGCAGATCCCCTATGGCTACACCTTC. Supplemented by reference TRBV5-4 and TRBJ1-2, the full variable domain reads ETGVTQSPTHLIKTRGQQVTLRCSSQSGHNTVSWYQQALGQGPQFIFQYYREEENGRGNFPPRFSGLQFPNYSSELNVNALELDDSALYLCASSPSFSWQIPYGYTFGSGTRLTVV.